This entry is about one T cell receptor (beta chain). The antigen remains undetermined. This sample was taken from a study of beta chain features in type 1 diabetes. Study as a whole: Patient and healthy donor groups were alike in age, gender and cell yields.

Expressed TCRB transcripts were sequenced, since all the RNA that had been isolated was reverse transcribed. The method was immunoSEQ multiplex PCR; TCRdb's version includes in-frame clones alone and lacks a portion of them. The sample has 100,000 to 150,000 clones, about 10% seen once. Study-level points and caveats: Among patients with Type 1 diabetes, TCRB CDR3s were moderately but significantly shorter in every one of the four CD4+ subsets.

Germline-derived CDR1 and CDR2 are SGHAT and FQNNGV. The CDR3 runs 14 residues. V lost 4 bases, J lost 0 bases, and 8 bases lay in between. The source of this sequence is a man younger than 45 with type 1 diabetes. This sequence joins TRBV11-2 and TRBJ2-3, with D perhaps matching TRBD1 (5 bases). Sequenced: central memory CD4+ T cells from blood. The CDR3 nucleotides read TGTGCCAGCAGCTCCAGGGCGAGCACAGATACGCAGTATTTT. Translation gives CASSSRASTDTQYF. The entire variable domain, with the rest obtained from reference TRBV11-2 and TRBJ2-3, is as follows: EAGVAQSPRYKIIEKRQSVAFWCNPISGHATLYWYQQILGQGPKLLIQFQNNGVVDDSQLPKDRFSAERLKGVDSTLKIQPAKLEDSAVYLCASSSRASTDTQYFGPGTRLTVL.